This T cell receptor beta chain came from a study of blood T cell repertoires in COVID-19. Overall study: Samples of COVID-19 (acute and convalescent) were obtained from the United States, Italy and Spain. From T cells, B-cell-depleted T cells, or PBMCs came the material, which was cDNA or gDNA.

This table comes from immunoSEQ multiplex PCR, and its TCRdb copy is limited to in-frame clones, with some not included. The sample records about 140,000 clones, approximately 87% being singletons. Germline V gene sequence: CDR1 SNHLY, CDR2 FYNNEI. CDR3 length equals 14 residues. Trimming removed 1 base at V and 2 bases at J, with 7 bases between. The study drew participants aged about 18 to 90 years from 24 US areas. Recovered status applied to Cohort 3 donors who had two consecutive negative PCRs. It also applied to those with clearance or with symptom resolution. The receptor comes from a man aged 60 to 75 who had recovered from COVID-19. The sample consisted of PBMCs or T cells enriched from blood (not recorded which). The chain carries TRBV2 and TRBJ2-3; D is unclear. CDR3 coding DNA: TGTGCCAGCAGTGAAGGCAGGTTCACAGATACGCAGTATTTT. Amino acids: CASSEGRFTDTQYF.